This T cell receptor (beta chain) appears in the sequencing data of a study of early T cells in non-severe SARS-CoV-2 infection. Study background: Unsorted whole blood bulk RNA was sequenced, with unpaired chains.

Turning to this clonotype: The antigen is not known.

Unique molecular identifiers were added to individual cDNA molecules. TCRdb re-derived calls from the 5' RACE reads in MiXCR, one entry per CDR3 protein. In the table there are tens of thousands of distinct CDR3 sequences, roughly 8% of which are singletons. Study observations and caveats: Matching with VDJdb favored anti-spike CD8 responses (missing private and CD4 specificities).

CDR3 length equals 18 residues. CDR1 and CDR2 (germline): MDHEN, SYDVKM. Trimming removed 3 bases from V and 1 base from J; junction bases left unmatched: 13. The sequence came from an adult who was a healthcare worker with PCR-confirmed SARS-CoV-2 infection or an uninfected control (not recorded which). The sample here was whole blood, taken at baseline. The rearrangement joins TRBV28 to TRBJ2-5; 8 bases are shared with TRBD2. The CDR3 DNA reads as TGTGCCAGCAGTTTCCATCTATCAGTAGCGGGATTCCAAGAGACCCAGTACTTC. Its protein is CASSFHLSVAGFQETQYF. The full variable domain, in which reference TRBV28 and TRBJ2-5 provide the parts outside the CDR3, is DVKVTQSSRYLVKRTGEKVFLECVQDMDHENMFWYRQDPGLGLRLIYFSYDVKMKEKGDIPEGYSVSREKKERFSLILESASTNQTSMYLCASSFHLSVAGFQETQYFGPGTRLLVL.